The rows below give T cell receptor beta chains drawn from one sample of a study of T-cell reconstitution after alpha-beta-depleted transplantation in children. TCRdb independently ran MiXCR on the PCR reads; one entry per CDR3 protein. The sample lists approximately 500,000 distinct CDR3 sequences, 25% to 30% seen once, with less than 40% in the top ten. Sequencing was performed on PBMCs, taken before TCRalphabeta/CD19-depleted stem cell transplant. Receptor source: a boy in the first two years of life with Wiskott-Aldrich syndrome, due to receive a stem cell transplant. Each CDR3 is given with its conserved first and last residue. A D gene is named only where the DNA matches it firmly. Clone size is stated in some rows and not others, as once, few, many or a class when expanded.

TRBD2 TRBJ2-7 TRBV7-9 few TGTGCCAGCAGCCCGACTAGCGGGAGGCCAGGTGAGCAGTACTTC CASSPTSGRPGEQYF
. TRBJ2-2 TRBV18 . TGTGCCAGCTCACCACTCCAGGGCAACACCGGGGAGCTGTTTTTT CASSPLQGNTGELFF
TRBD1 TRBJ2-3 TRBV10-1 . TGCGCCAGCAGTGAGACAGGGGGCACAGATACGCAGTATTTT CASSETGGTDTQYF
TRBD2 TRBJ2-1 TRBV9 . TGTGCCAGCAGCCCGGGGACTAGTGAGTACGATGAGCAGTTCTTC CASSPGTSEYDEQFF
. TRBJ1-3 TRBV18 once TGTGCCAGCTCACCATTAGAGTCCGGAAACACCATATATTTT CASSPLESGNTIYF
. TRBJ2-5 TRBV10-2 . TGCGCCAGCAGTGCCGTGGTTTTGGAGACCCAGTACTTC CASSAVVLETQYF
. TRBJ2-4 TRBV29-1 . TGCAGAAACTCAGTCGGGACCAAAAACATTCAGTACTTC CRNSVGTKNIQYF
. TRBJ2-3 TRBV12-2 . TGTGCAAGTCGCCCCCTTTTGGGGATAGCGGGACTGGGTAGCACAGATACGCAGTATTTT CASRPLLGIAGLGSTDTQYF
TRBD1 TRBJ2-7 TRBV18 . TGTGCCAGCTCACGGGGACAGGGGGTGTCGTCCGAGCAGTACTTC CASSRGQGVSSEQYF
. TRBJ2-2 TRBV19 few TGTGCCAGTATAAGAGCCCTGAACACCGGGGAGCTGTTTTTT CASIRALNTGELFF
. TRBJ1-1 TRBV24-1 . TGTGCCACCAGAGGACAGACGAACACTGAAGCTTTCTTT CATRGQTNTEAFF
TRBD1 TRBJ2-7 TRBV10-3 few TGTGCCATCAGTACGGGACAGGGACCCTACGAGCAGTACTTC CAISTGQGPYEQYF
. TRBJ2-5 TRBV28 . TGTGCCAGCAGTTTATTGGAGGCTCAAGAGACCCAGTACTTC CASSLLEAQETQYF
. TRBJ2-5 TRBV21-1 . TGTGCCAGCAGCAAAGGTGGTTGTGAGGCTAAAGTGACCCAGTACTTC CASSKGGCEAKVTQYF
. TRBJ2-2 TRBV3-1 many TGTGCCAGCAGCGGACCTTACACCGGGGAGCTGTTTTTT CASSGPYTGELFF
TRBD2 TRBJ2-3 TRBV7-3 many TGTGCCAGCGGACTAGCGGGAGCCCTTCCAGATACGCAGTATTTT CASGLAGALPDTQYF
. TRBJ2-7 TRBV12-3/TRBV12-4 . TGTGCCAGCAGTCTTAACGCCAACTACGAGCAGTACTTC CASSLNANYEQYF
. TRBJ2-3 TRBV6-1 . TGTGCCAGCAGTGAAGCCCAGAGGGGGAGCACAGATACGCAGTATTTT CASSEAQRGSTDTQYF
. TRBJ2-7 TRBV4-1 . TGCGCCAGCAGCCAAGATGGACTATTAGCACACTCCTACGAGCAGTACTTC CASSQDGLLAHSYEQYF
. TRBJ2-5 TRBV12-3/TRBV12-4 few TGTGCCAGCAGCCCCTTTCGGAGCACTTTCCAAGAGACCCAGTACTTC CASSPFRSTFQETQYF
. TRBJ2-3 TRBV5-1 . TGCGCCAGCAGTCGGACTGTTAGCACAGATACGCAGTATTTT CASSRTVSTDTQYF
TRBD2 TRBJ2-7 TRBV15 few TGTGCCACCAGCCTAGCGGGGTACGAGCAGTACTTC CATSLAGYEQYF
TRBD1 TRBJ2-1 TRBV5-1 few TGCGCCAGCAGCTTGGTTCAGGGGGCCGATGAGCAGTTCTTC CASSLVQGADEQFF
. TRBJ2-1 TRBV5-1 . TGCGCCAGCAGCTTGGCAGGGTTCAATGAGCAGTTCTTC CASSLAGFNEQFF
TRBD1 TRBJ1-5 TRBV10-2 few TGCGCCAGCAGTGCTACAGGGGGCAGGAGCAATCAGCCCCAGCATTTT CASSATGGRSNQPQHF
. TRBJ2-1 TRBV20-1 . TGCAGTGCTAGCCGTCTAGCCGAAATCTACAATGAGCAGTTCTTC CSASRLAEIYNEQFF
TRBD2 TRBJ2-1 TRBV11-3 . TGTGCCAGCAGCTTCGCCAGACTAGCTACCTACAATGAGCAGTTCTTC CASSFARLATYNEQFF